The rows below give T cell receptor beta chains drawn from one sample of a study of cytomegalovirus exposure and HLA in healthy donors. Method: immunoSEQ multiplex PCR; TCRdb's copy keeps in-frame clones and lacks some. The table has 150,000 to 200,000 clones, roughly 81% seen once. The sequencing sample was made of PBMCs. All receptors derive from a woman aged 25 to 45 in good health and CMV-seronegative. Both conserved end residues are part of each CDR3. A D gene is named only where the DNA matches it firmly. Clone sizes are given selectively: once, few, many, or a class where the clone is expanded.

cdr3_nt	cdr3_aa	j_call	d_call	v_call	clone_size
TGTGCCAGCAGCCTTAGCCGCAGTCAGCCCCAGCATTTT	CASSLSRSQPQHF	TRBJ1-5	.	TRBV5-6	.
TGTGCCAGCAGTTTCCTGGTCCCGGTTGGAAACACCATATATTTT	CASSFLVPVGNTIYF	TRBJ1-3	.	TRBV28	.
TGTGCCAGCAGTGTCACAGGGCGCGTCACCGGGGAGCTGTTTTTT	CASSVTGRVTGELFF	TRBJ2-2	.	TRBV27	.
TGTGCCATCAGACGGACTAATGGCTACACCTTC	CAIRRTNGYTF	TRBJ1-2	.	TRBV10-3	.
TGTGCCAGCACTATTTCCGGGACAGGGGCCTACGAGCAGTACTTC	CASTISGTGAYEQYF	TRBJ2-7	TRBD1	TRBV6-6	.
TGTGCCAGCAGCTTACACGGGACAGGACAAGGAAACACCATATATTTT	CASSLHGTGQGNTIYF	TRBJ1-3	TRBD1	TRBV7-9	.
TGTGCCAGCAGTAGACTAGCGGGTCCCTACGAGCAGTACTTC	CASSRLAGPYEQYF	TRBJ2-7	TRBD2	TRBV6-5	.
TGTGCCAGCTCACCTTTTGGACTAGCGGGAGGGCCGACCGGGGAGCTGTTTTTT	CASSPFGLAGGPTGELFF	TRBJ2-2	TRBD2	TRBV18	.
TGTGCCAGCAGCCAAGATCTCGCAGGTGTAGGAAAACTGTTTTTT	CASSQDLAGVGKLFF	TRBJ1-4	.	TRBV4-2	.
TGTGCCTGGGGCGGTGGGGGCAGGGGTGAAAAACTGTTTTTT	CAWGGGGRGEKLFF	TRBJ1-4	.	TRBV30	.
TGTGCCAGCAGTGAAACAGGGGGGGATGAAAAACTGTTTTTT	CASSETGGDEKLFF	TRBJ1-4	TRBD1	TRBV6-1	few
TGTGCCAGCAGCCCCCGCAGTATCAGGGCAGATACGCAGTATTTT	CASSPRSIRADTQYF	TRBJ2-3	.	TRBV9	.
TGTGCTACGGAGGGACAGGGGCCTGGAGGCTACACCTTC	CATEGQGPGGYTF	TRBJ1-2	TRBD1	TRBV6-6	few
TGTGCCAGCAGTTTGGGGCTTGGGGCCAACGTCCTGACTTTC	CASSLGLGANVLTF	TRBJ2-6	.	TRBV27	.
TGCGCCAGCAGCCATGCTACAGGGGGCGGGAGCAATCAGCCCCAGCATTTT	CASSHATGGGSNQPQHF	TRBJ1-5	TRBD1	TRBV4-1	.
TGTGCCAGCAGGGGACTAGCGGGCGTCAATGAGCAGTTCTTC	CASRGLAGVNEQFF	TRBJ2-1	TRBD2	TRBV27	.
TGTGCCAGTACCTTCGGGACAGGGGCCTCCTACGAGCAGTACTTC	CASTFGTGASYEQYF	TRBJ2-7	TRBD1	TRBV19	.
TGTGCCAGTAGGACCGGGACTAGCGGCGGCACCGGGGAGCTGTTTTTT	CASRTGTSGGTGELFF	TRBJ2-2	TRBD2	TRBV19	many
TGTGCCAGCAGTTGGACAGCGGAGAGCAATCAGCCCCAGCATTTT	CASSWTAESNQPQHF	TRBJ1-5	.	TRBV6-1	.
TGTGCCAGCAGTTACGGTCTAGGGGAGGGCTATGGCTACACCTTC	CASSYGLGEGYGYTF	TRBJ1-2	.	TRBV6-5	.
TGTGCCTGGAGTGGGCTAGCGGGAGGGGAAGAGACCCAGTACTTC	CAWSGLAGGEETQYF	TRBJ2-5	TRBD2	TRBV30	.
TGTGCCAGCAGTGAATCCGGGACAGGGGCCTACGAGCAGTACTTC	CASSESGTGAYEQYF	TRBJ2-7	TRBD1	TRBV25-1	.
TGCAGCGTTGGGAGGGGAGATACGCAGTATTTT	CSVGRGDTQYF	TRBJ2-3	.	TRBV29-1	once
TGTGCCAGCAGTGAGCGCCTAGGGCAGTTCTTC	CASSERLGQFF	TRBJ2-1	.	TRBV2	.
TGTGCCAGCAGTCCAATTACAGGGCCCTATGGCTACACCTTC	CASSPITGPYGYTF	TRBJ1-2	.	TRBV28	.
TGTGCCAGCAGCTTGGAAGGGGTCAGGGGGAAATATGGCTACACCTTC	CASSLEGVRGKYGYTF	TRBJ1-2	TRBD1	TRBV5-4	few
TGTGCCAGCAGCTTGACAGGGGGAAGCTACAATGAGCAGTTCTTC	CASSLTGGSYNEQFF	TRBJ2-1	TRBD1	TRBV5-4	.
TGTGCCAGCAGTCTATCCTTTCGAGCAGGGGAGACCCAGTACTTC	CASSLSFRAGETQYF	TRBJ2-5	.	TRBV27	once